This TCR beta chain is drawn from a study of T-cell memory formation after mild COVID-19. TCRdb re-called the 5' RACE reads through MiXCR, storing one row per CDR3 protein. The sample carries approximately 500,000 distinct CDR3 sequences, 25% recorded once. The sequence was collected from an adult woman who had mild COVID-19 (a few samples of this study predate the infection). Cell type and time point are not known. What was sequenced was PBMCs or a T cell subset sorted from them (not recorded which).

CDR3 sequence: CASSPQAKKSTDTQYF. The CDR3 DNA is TGTGCCAGCAGTCCCCAAGCGAAAAAGAGCACAGATACGCAGTATTTT. The rearrangement links TRBV12-3 or TRBV12-4 to TRBJ2-3, with D unresolved. This CDR3 has 16 amino acids. Trimming removed 5 bases at V and 0 bases at J, with 15 bases between.